The present T cell receptor (beta chain) was sequenced within a study of T cells after somatic rescue of genetic block. Trimming pared 1 base from V and 7 bases from J, leaving 10 bases between. This CDR3 comprises 14 residues. The germline CDR1 and CDR2 sequences are LNHDA and SQIVND (reference sequence). Some clones are missing from TCRdb's copy, which holds only in-frame ones; the method was immunoSEQ multiplex PCR. The table has roughly 58,000 clones, approximately 96% seen once; the top ten hold 0.075% to 0.095%. The chain employs TRBV19 and TRBJ2-2, with a tentative D call TRBD1 (6 bases). This receptor was taken from a child younger than two. Material: peripheral blood mononuclear cells (PBMCs). The CDR3 bases are TGTGCCAGTAGTATAGGAGGCAGGGGCGGGGAGCTGTTTTTT. This encodes CASSIGGRGGELFF. Based on the CDR3 plus reference TRBV19 and TRBJ2-2, the full variable domain is DGGITQSPKYLFRKEGQNVTLSCEQNLNHDAMYWYRQDPGQGLRLIYYSQIVNDFQKGDIAEGYSVSREKKESFPLTVTSAQKNPTAFYLCASSIGGRGGELFFGEGSRLTVL.